Following are 14 T cell receptor beta chains from one sample sequenced in a study of blood T cells in healthy people across ages. Alongside a J-beta primer mix, a sample-barcoded 5' primer served in a second PCR lasting roughly 7 to 11 cycles. TCRdb passed the 5' RACE reads through MiXCR, listing each CDR3 protein once. The data show about 1,400,000 distinct CDR3 sequences, almost 60% seen once. The source material was blood. These receptors came from a man aged 18 to 29 in good health.

This clonotype has just a few counts. CDR3 amino acids: CSAAGGQETQYF. CDR3 sequence (DNA): TGCAGTGCTGCAGGGGGACAAGAGACCCAGTACTTC. The gene calls are TRBV20-1 and TRBJ2-5; 7 bases are shared with TRBD1. This CDR3 comprises 12 residues. V dropped 5 bases and J dropped 2; count of bases not matched to a gene: 2. Per germline, CDR1 DFQATT and CDR2 SNEGSKA (reference sequence).

The rearrangement joins TRBV7-2 to TRBJ2-3; TRBD2 matches 8 bases. Germline CDR1 reads SGHTA; CDR2 reads FQGNSA. After removal of 6 bases from V and 0 bases from J, the junction contained 5 bases not matched to a gene. The CDR3 has 15 amino acids. The CDR3 nucleotides are TGTGCCAGCAGAAGTCGCGGGAGGAGCACAGATACGCAGTATTTT. Its translation: CASRSRGRSTDTQYF.

This clonotype was seen a few times. The chain joins TRBV29-1 to TRBJ2-3; 11 nucleotides match TRBD2. CDR3 length: 14 residues. V shed 4 bases, J shed 3 bases, and the junction held 3 bases outside the gene matches. Germline-derived CDR1 and CDR2 are SQVTM and ANQGSEA. DNA for the CDR3: TGCAGCGTTGGAGGGACTAGCGGAACAGATACGCAGTATTTT. Residues: CSVGGTSGTDTQYF.

The rearrangement joins TRBV2 to TRBJ2-3, with a tentative D call TRBD1 (6 bases). Trimming took off 5 bases at V and 4 bases at J, with 13 bases between the two ends. The CDR3 is 14 residues long. Germline values: CDR1 SNHLY, CDR2 FYNNEI. The CDR3 here is CASSRNRAPDTQYF. The DNA of the CDR3 is TGTGCCAGCAGTAGGAACAGGGCCCCAGATACGCAGTATTTT.

This chain links TRBV29-1 with TRBJ2-2; TRBD2 agrees at 9 bases. The CDR3 consists of 12 residues. The J segment lost 7 bases and the V segment lost 6 bases, leaving 3 bases of the junction unmatched. Germline assignment: CDR1 SQVTM and CDR2 ANQGSEA. CDR3 sequence: CSVGLAIGELFF. CDR3 sequence (DNA): TGCAGCGTGGGACTAGCCATCGGGGAGCTGTTTTTT.

The rearrangement joins TRBV12-5 to TRBJ2-1; D is possibly TRBD2 (5 bases). V lost 7 bases and J 0 bases, leaving 13 bases between the germline ends. Germline CDR1 reads LGHNT; CDR2 reads FRNRAP. The CDR3 extends over 15 amino acids. In nucleotides, the CDR3 is TGTGCTAGTGTCACGGCGGGCGGCTCCTACAATGAGCAGTTCTTC. Encoded protein: CASVTAGGSYNEQFF.

The chain employs TRBV24-1 and TRBJ2-5; 9 bases map to TRBD1. The J segment lost 5 bases and the V segment lost 1 base, leaving 13 bases of the junction unmatched. Germline values: CDR1 KGHDR, CDR2 SFDVKD. The length of the CDR3 is 18 residues. CDR3 residues: CATSDFPRTGAAIETQYF. The CDR3 DNA follows: TGTGCCACCAGTGATTTCCCACGGACAGGGGCTGCGATTGAGACCCAGTACTTC.

The chain is built from TRBV4-3 and TRBJ2-7; either TRBD1 or TRBD2 may supply D (5 bases each). V dropped 0 bases and J dropped 5 bases, with 11 bases sitting between them. CDR1 and CDR2 (germline): LGHNA, YSLEER. This CDR3 has 14 amino acids. The CDR3 coding sequence is TGCGCCAGCAGCCAAGACAGAAGGGGACACGAGCAGTACTTC. Encoded protein: CASSQDRRGHEQYF.

This chain uses TRBV6-2 or TRBV6-3 with TRBJ1-6; 8 bases map to TRBD1. CDR1 and CDR2 (germline): MNHEY, SVGEGT. CDR3 length equals 16 residues. V dropped 6 bases and J dropped 7; count of bases not matched to a gene: 11. CDR3 sequence (DNA): TGTGCCAGCAGACCTACCGGACAGGGTGGGAATTCACCCCTCCACTTT. This translates into CASRPTGQGGNSPLHF.

This clonotype came up a few times. V usage is TRBV25-1 and J usage is TRBJ1-1; D is ambiguous. In germline, CDR1 is MGHDK, CDR2 SYGVNS. This CDR3 is built from 13 residues. Trimming took off 4 bases at V and 0 bases at J, with 6 bases between the two ends. CDR3 DNA: TGTGCCAGCAGTGCTGGGGTGAACACTGAAGCTTTCTTT. Protein: CASSAGVNTEAFF.

The chain has TRBV20-1 and TRBJ1-5; D is uncertain. CDR1 is DFQATT, CDR2 SNEGSKA, per germline (reference sequence). V lost 6 bases to trimming and J lost 3 bases, with 15 bases between them. CDR3 size: 14 residues. The DNA for the CDR3 is TGCAGTGCAAATTGGGTTGGGAACAATCAGCCCCAGCATTTT. Its protein is CSANWVGNNQPQHF.

The genes are TRBV6-6 and TRBJ2-3; 8 bases map to TRBD2. V lost 8 bases, J lost 3 bases, and 7 bases stayed unmatched. From germline, CDR1 is MNHNY and CDR2 SVGAGI (reference sequence). This CDR3 contains 14 residues. Here the CDR3 reads CASVRERGTDTQYF. CDR3 sequence (DNA): TGTGCCAGCGTTAGGGAGCGGGGGACAGATACGCAGTATTTT.

This clonotype was found once. The rearrangement uses TRBV29-1 and TRBJ2-1; 7 bases are a match to TRBD1. Germline V gene data show CDR1 as SQVTM and CDR2 as ANQGSEA. J gave up 4 bases and V 4 bases, and 7 bases lay outside the gene matches. CDR3 length: 14 residues. CDR3 DNA: TGCAGCGTTGCCGGGACAGTGGAGTACAATGAGCAGTTCTTC. Amino acids: CSVAGTVEYNEQFF.

J is TRBJ2-1 and V is TRBV7-9; TRBD2 aligns across 9 bases. Germline lookup yields CDR1 SEHNR and CDR2 FQNEAQ (reference sequence). Germline trimming cut 5 bases from V and 10 bases from J; bases unmatched to any gene: 6. This CDR3 region has 13 residues. The CDR3 coding sequence is TGTGCCAGCAGCCACGCGGGAGGGCGAGAGCAGTTCTTC. It yields the protein CASSHAGGREQFF.